The T cell receptor (beta chain) under discussion was sequenced for a study of T cell responses to AZD1222 COVID-19 vaccine. Generated by immunoSEQ multiplex PCR, the TCRdb table keeps only in-frame clones and is missing some. The table has some 180,000 clones, more than 85% seen once. CDR1 and CDR2 from the germline V gene are LGHNT and FRNRAP. CDR3 size: 14 residues. V was pared by 1 base and J by 1 base, with 5 bases between. The source is an adult who received the AZD1222 COVID-19 vaccine. The chain employs TRBV12-5 and TRBJ1-5; maybe TRBD1 (5 bases). Sequences were derived from peripheral blood, sampled 28 days after the second AZD1222 dose. CDR3 loop: CASGLDRSNQPQHF. The CDR3 region has the DNA TGTGCTAGTGGTTTGGACAGGAGCAATCAGCCCCAGCATTTT.